The sequence of this TCR beta chain was determined in a study of OX40 agonist ivuxolimab in advanced cancers. Study results and caveats: Some patients who did not respond also had low normalized T-cell clonal expansion. Specificity for antigen went undetermined in the expanded peripheral T cells. Expanded clones tended on average to be more numerous among CD8+ T cells than CD4+.

About this clone itself: The antigen is undetermined.

TCRdb's table, derived via immunoSEQ multiplex PCR, lists solely in-frame clones and lacks some. The top ten hold about 0.33% of the sample, which has roughly 100,000 clones, about nine tenths seen once. V was pared by 3 bases and J by 5 bases, with 12 bases of the junction left unmatched. This CDR3 comprises 17 residues. Per the germline V gene, CDR1 is LNHDA and CDR2 is SQIVND (reference sequence). This TCR came from an adult with an advanced solid tumor such as melanoma, head and neck, liver or kidney cancer. Sequencing was performed on CD4+ or CD8+ T cells sorted from blood, taken in a trial of the OX40 agonist ivuxolimab. This rearrangement joins TRBV19 to TRBJ2-5, with 10 bases matching TRBD2. For the CDR3, the DNA is TGTGCCAGTAGTATTTGGAGTAGCGGGGGGCCGCTGGAGACCCAGTACTTC. Translating it yields CASSIWSSGGPLETQYF.